Shown below are 8 T cell receptor beta chains from a single sample sequenced in a study of identical twins. TCRdb recomputed calls from the 5' RACE reads with MiXCR, one row per CDR3 protein. The data show around 670,000 distinct CDR3 sequences, 6.1% seen once. The sequenced material came from naive T cells sorted from blood. Source of these receptors: a young man in good health.

The table lists this clonotype with many counts. V and J are TRBV6-4 and TRBJ2-7; no clear D gene. The germline V gene has CDR1 MRHNA and CDR2 SNTAGT. V was trimmed by 8 bases and J by 4 bases, leaving 15 bases between them. CDR3 length: 13 residues. This chain's CDR3 is CASRSPGGYEQYV. CDR3 sequence (DNA): TGTGCCAGCCGTTCCCCCGGTGGATACGAGCAGTACGTC.

The sample holds many counts of this clonotype. V is TRBV6-1 and J is TRBJ2-1; D gene ambiguous. The CDR3 contains 14 residues. Per germline, CDR1 MNHNS and CDR2 SASEGT. The V and J ends lost 6 bases and 2 bases respectively, with 11 bases between them. This CDR3 is CASSLGPTYNEQFF. CDR3 nucleotide sequence: TGTGCCAGCAGCCTCGGGCCAACCTACAATGAGCAGTTCTTC.

This clonotype was recorded many times. V usage is TRBV7-7 and J usage is TRBJ2-5; D may be TRBD1 (5 bases). Germline V gene data show CDR1 as SSHAT and CDR2 as FNYEAQ (reference sequence). The CDR3 loop spans 15 amino acids. V was pared by 8 bases and J by 5 bases, with 21 bases between. CDR3 amino acids: CASQKHRRNPETQYF. In DNA form, the CDR3 reads TGTGCCAGCCAAAAACACAGGAGAAACCCGGAGACCCAGTACTTC. The variable domain in full, completed from reference TRBV7-7 and TRBJ2-5, reads GAGVSQSPRYKVTKRGQDVTLRCDPISSHATLYWYQQALGQGPEFLTYFNYEAQPDKSGLPSDRFSAERPEGSISTLTIQRTEQRDSAMYRCASQKHRRNPETQYFGPGTRLLVL.

The rearrangement links TRBV5-5 to TRBJ2-1; 8 bases are a match to TRBD1. CDR3 length: 17 amino acids. The V gene's germline CDR1 is SGHKS and CDR2 YYEKEE (reference sequence). The J segment lost 2 bases and the V segment lost 4 bases, leaving 11 bases of the junction unmatched. The CDR3 nucleotides are TGTGCCAGCAGCCAATACCGGACAGGGACGGCCTACAATGAGCAGTTCTTC. Protein: CASSQYRTGTAYNEQFF.

This clonotype was detected many times. The CDR3 DNA reads as TGTGCCAGCAGTTTAGCGGGAGGACGCACAACAGATACGCAGTATTTT. Residues: CASSLAGGRTTDTQYF. The V and J genes are TRBV28 and TRBJ2-3; the match to TRBD2 covers 8 bases. The J segment lost 3 bases and the V segment lost 2 bases, leaving 7 bases of the junction unmatched. The germline V gene has CDR1 MDHEN and CDR2 SYDVKM. This CDR3 is built from 16 residues.

The rearrangement links TRBV30 to TRBJ2-1; 8 bases map to TRBD1. The CDR3 length is 13 residues. From germline, CDR1 is GTSNPN and CDR2 SVGIG (reference sequence). Trimming removed 2 bases from V and 9 bases from J; junction bases left unmatched: 6. In DNA, the CDR3 is TGTGCCTGGAGTCGGCAGGGGGCGGGTGAGCAGTTCTTC. Translating gives CAWSRQGAGEQFF.

This clonotype was recorded at least ten times. The chain links TRBV5-1 to TRBJ2-7; D possibly corresponds to TRBD2 (5 bases). The germline V and J ends were trimmed by 0 bases and 2 bases, with 9 bases remaining between them. Germline V CDR1 and CDR2: SGHRS, YFSETQ. This CDR3 is built from 14 residues. CDR3 region: CASSLGSGTYEQYF. CDR3 nucleotide sequence: TGCGCCAGCAGCTTGGGGAGCGGCACCTACGAGCAGTACTTC.

This clonotype has only a few counts. The chain is built from TRBV6-1 and TRBJ2-2; 9 nucleotides line up with TRBD1. The CDR3 loop spans 16 amino acids. J gave up 1 base and V 4 bases, and 4 bases lay outside the gene matches. Germline V gene data show CDR1 as MNHNS and CDR2 as SASEGT. CDR3 in amino acids: CASSVTTGGNTGELFF. Here the CDR3 DNA reads TGTGCCAGCAGTGTAACGACAGGGGGGAACACCGGGGAGCTGTTTTTT.